This TCR beta chain was retrieved from a study of Graves' ophthalmopathy and Graves' hyperthyroidism. Study findings and constraints: Detected in blood as well were most expanded thyroid clonotypes with frequency above 0.001.

As for this clonotype: The antigen is unknown.

The study excluded patients with other autoimmune diseases, uncontrolled infections, pregnancy or lactation. The CDR3 is 15 residues long. With 5 bases removed from V and 4 bases from J, the gap between germline ends came to 12 bases. CDR1 MNHEY and CDR2 SMNVEV come from the germline V gene (reference sequence). RNA transcripts yielded amplified TCR beta CDR3 regions. An initial RT-PCR round employing HTBI primers preceded a second-round multiplex PCR. TCRdb reanalysed the multiplex PCR reads using MiXCR and keeps one entry per CDR3 protein. The table has fewer than 250,000 distinct CDR3 sequences, 25% to 30% seen once.

The chain combines TRBV27 with TRBJ1-6; D gene ambiguous. Sequenced input: peripheral blood. This TCR came from a man aged 50-60 years with Graves' ophthalmopathy. CDR3 coding DNA: TGTGCCAGCAGTCCACCACGGGGATATAATTCACCCCTCCACTTT. Translating gives CASSPPRGYNSPLHF.